A selection of T cell receptor beta chains follows, all from one sample in a study of cytomegalovirus exposure and HLA in healthy donors. Measured with immunoSEQ multiplex PCR; TCRdb has only the in-frame clones, and not every one. The data show 90,000 to 150,000 clones, more than 60% seen once. The sample was PBMCs. Receptors originate from a man aged 35-49 years in good health and CMV-seropositive. The CDR3 runs from the conserved cysteine through the conserved F or W. A D gene is named only where the DNA matches it firmly. Clone sizes are given selectively: once, few, many, or a class where the clone is expanded.

clone_size d_call j_call v_call cdr3_nt cdr3_aa
NA TRBD2 TRBJ2-2 TRBV5-4 TGTGCCAGCAGCTTGGGGGCTAGCGGAAACACCGGGGAGCTGTTTTTT CASSLGASGNTGELFF
NA NA TRBJ2-2 TRBV21-1 TGTGCCAGCAAATTTATCCGGGTCGGGGAGCTGTTTTTT CASKFIRVGELFF
few TRBD1 TRBJ2-7 TRBV29-1 TGCAGCGTGGGGACAGGAACCTACGAGCAGTACTTC CSVGTGTYEQYF
few NA TRBJ2-7 TRBV11-2 TGTGCCAGCAGCTTACGACGGGATCGTGGCGAGCAGTACTTC CASSLRRDRGEQYF
few NA TRBJ1-6 TRBV7-9 TGTGCCAGCAGCTTAGAGGGGAATTCACCCCTCCACTTT CASSLEGNSPLHF
NA TRBD1 TRBJ2-4 TRBV6-5 TGTGCCAGCAGTAGCGACAGGGGGCTTAACAACATTCAGTACTTC CASSSDRGLNNIQYF
NA NA TRBJ2-5 TRBV5-1 TGCGCCAGCAGCTTGGCTGTGGAGACCCAGTACTTC CASSLAVETQYF
NA TRBD1 TRBJ1-1 TRBV10-1 TGCGCCAGCAGCGGGACAGCGTCGCTCACTGAAGCTTTCTTT CASSGTASLTEAFF
NA TRBD1 TRBJ2-7 TRBV29-1 TGCAGCGTCGCTCGGGACAGCAACTACGAGCAGTACTTC CSVARDSNYEQYF
few TRBD2 TRBJ2-3 TRBV13 TGTGCCAGCAGCTCTCCCCGACTAGCGGGGAGCACAGATACGCAGTATTTT CASSSPRLAGSTDTQYF
NA NA TRBJ1-2 TRBV9 TGTGCCAGCAGCGTAGGGACAGCCTATGGCTACACCTTC CASSVGTAYGYTF
once NA TRBJ1-1 TRBV19 TGTGCCAGTACCCATTGGGGCGGACAGCTTGAAGCTTTCTTT CASTHWGGQLEAFF